This T cell receptor (beta chain) was obtained from a study of blood T cell repertoires in COVID-19. The wider study: Donors in the United States, Italy and Spain gave samples during acute or convalescent COVID-19. PBMCs, B-cell-depleted T cells, or T cells provided the cDNA or gDNA that made up the material.

Germline lookup yields CDR1 MNHEY and CDR2 SVGEGT. CDR3 length equals 17 residues. J was trimmed by 0 bases and V by 2 bases; bases with no gene match: 7. Generated by immunoSEQ multiplex PCR, the TCRdb table keeps only in-frame clones and is missing some. This sample yields around 97,000 clones, of which 84% are seen a single time; 10% to 15% belongs to the top ten. The TCR was taken from a human donor in a cohort sampled during active or convalescent COVID-19. The chain has TRBV6-2 or TRBV6-3 and TRBJ2-1, with 7 nucleotides matching TRBD2. Specimen: peripheral blood. CDR3 in amino acids: CASSYLSGSHSYNEQFF. In DNA, the CDR3 is TGTGCCAGCAGTTACCTTAGCGGGTCCCACTCCTACAATGAGCAGTTCTTC.